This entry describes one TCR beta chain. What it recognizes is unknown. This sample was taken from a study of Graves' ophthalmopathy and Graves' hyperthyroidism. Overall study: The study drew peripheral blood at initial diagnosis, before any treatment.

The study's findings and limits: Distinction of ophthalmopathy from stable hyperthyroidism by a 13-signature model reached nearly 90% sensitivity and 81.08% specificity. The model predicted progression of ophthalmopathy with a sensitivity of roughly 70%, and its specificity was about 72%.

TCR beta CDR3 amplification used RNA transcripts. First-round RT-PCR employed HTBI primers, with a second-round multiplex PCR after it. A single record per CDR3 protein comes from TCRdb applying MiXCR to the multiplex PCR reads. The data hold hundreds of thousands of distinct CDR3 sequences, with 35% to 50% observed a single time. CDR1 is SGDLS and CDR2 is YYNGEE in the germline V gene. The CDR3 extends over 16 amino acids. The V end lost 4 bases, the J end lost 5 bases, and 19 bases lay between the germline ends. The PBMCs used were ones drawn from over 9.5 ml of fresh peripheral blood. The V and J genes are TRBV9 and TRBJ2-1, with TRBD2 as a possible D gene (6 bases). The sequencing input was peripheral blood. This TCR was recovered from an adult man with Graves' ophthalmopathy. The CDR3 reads CASSLSLARVNNEQFF. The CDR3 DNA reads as TGTGCCAGCAGCCTTAGCCTAGCGAGGGTTAACAATGAGCAGTTCTTC.